What follows describes a single T cell receptor (beta chain). The antigen is unknown. The data stem from a study of T cells in Graves' hyperthyroidism and ophthalmopathy. Study as a whole: Upon initial diagnosis and before any treatment, peripheral blood was collected. Study-level points and caveats: The model predicted ophthalmopathy a median approximately seven months before onset.

The TCR beta CDR3 regions underwent amplification using RNA transcripts as the source. The HTBI set primed first-round TCR CDR3 RT-PCR. From the multiplex PCR reads, TCRdb called clonotypes with MiXCR, one entry per CDR3 protein. Among around 420,000 distinct CDR3 sequences listed, around 16% were seen once. Diagnosis relied on clinical symptoms, serum thyroxine and TRAb, thyroid ultrasound and orbital computed tomography. The CDR3 has 16 residues. Germline loops: CDR1 LGHDT, CDR2 YNNKEL (reference sequence). V lost 1 base to trimming and J lost 7 bases; unmatched junction nucleotides: 6. The sequenced sample consisted of blood. This TCR derives from a woman between 18 and 29 years old with Graves' hyperthyroidism. V gene TRBV3-1 combines with J gene TRBJ2-4; TRBD2 matches 11 bases. CDR3 coding DNA: TGTGCCAGCAGCCAAGGCTTACTAGCGGGAGTGAACATTCAGTACTTC. This encodes CASSQGLLAGVNIQYF. Variable domain in full (rest from reference TRBV3-1 and TRBJ2-4): DTAVSQTPKYLVTQMGNDKSIKCEQNLGHDTMYWYKQDSKKFLKIMFSYNNKELIINETVPNRFSPKSPDKAHLNLHINSLELGDSAVYFCASSQGLLAGVNIQYFGAGTRLSVL.